These 12 T cell receptor beta chains were all obtained from the same sample, sequenced in a study of PD-1 blockade in classical Hodgkin lymphoma. Profiled with immunoSEQ multiplex PCR; TCRdb holds only in-frame clones, not every one. The table shows over 50,000 clones, with approximately 89% occurring only once. Sample time point: cycle 4 day 1 (C4D1), after six to seven weeks of nivolumab. No patient escaped relapse after autologous stem cell transplantation, and brentuximab vedotin exposure varied. Sequencing was performed on peripheral blood mononuclear cells (PBMCs), taken before the fourth cycle of nivolumab. Every receptor here comes from a human donor with classical Hodgkin lymphoma.

This rearrangement joins TRBV10-3 to TRBJ1-2; D ambiguous. With 3 bases removed from V and 11 bases from J, the gap between germline ends came to 19 bases. This CDR3 comprises 14 residues. Germline V CDR1 and CDR2: ENHRY, SYGVKD. The CDR3 DNA sequence: TGTGCCATCAGTGAAGAGGGCTACCCCCATCGGTACACCTTC. This sequence encodes CAISEEGYPHRYTF.

J is TRBJ1-1 and V is TRBV2; D not certain. The CDR3 runs to 14 residues. The germline CDR1 and CDR2 sequences are SNHLY and FYNNEI. V was cut by 8 bases and J by 3 bases, with 16 bases left in between. This CDR3 reads CASGGRASYTEAFF. CDR3 bases: TGTGCCAGCGGAGGGAGGGCGTCGTACACTGAAGCTTTCTTT.

The chain combines TRBV7-8 with TRBJ2-3; either TRBD1 or TRBD2 may supply D (5 bases each). The CDR3 runs 18 residues. Trimming stripped 5 bases from V and 4 bases from J, with 25 bases between. Per the germline V gene, CDR1 is SGHVS and CDR2 is FQNEAQ. CDR3 protein: CASSPRIRDPKRADTQYF. The CDR3, as DNA: TGTGCCAGCAGCCCTAGAATCCGGGACCCAAAAAGGGCAGATACGCAGTATTTT. Using reference TRBV7-8 and TRBJ2-3 for the parts outside the CDR3, the full variable domain is GAGVSQSPRYKVAKRGQDVALRCDPISGHVSLFWYQQALGQGPEFLTYFQNEAQLDKSGLPSDRFFAERPEGSVSTLKIQRTQQEDSAVYLCASSPRIRDPKRADTQYFGPGTRLTVL.

This clone was seen a few times. V is TRBV18 and J is TRBJ2-7; TRBD1 aligns across 7 bases. Germline values: CDR1 KGHSH, CDR2 LQKENI. Losses at the gene ends were 0 bases for V and 0 bases for J; bases not matched to a gene: 2. The CDR3 loop spans 15 amino acids. The CDR3 sequence: CASSPPGQSSYEQYF. CDR3 nucleotide sequence: TGTGCCAGCTCACCACCGGGACAGAGCTCCTACGAGCAGTACTTC. The variable domain in full, with the rest retrieved from reference TRBV18 and TRBJ2-7, is NAGVMQNPRHLVRRRGQEARLRCSPMKGHSHVYWYRQLPEEGLKFMVYLQKENIIDESGMPKERFSAEFPKEGPSILRIQQVVRGDSAAYFCASSPPGQSSYEQYFGPGTRLTVT.

V and J are TRBV5-1 and TRBJ1-2; D is perhaps TRBD1 (5 bases). CDR1 SGHRS and CDR2 YFSETQ come from the germline V gene. The CDR3 is 16 residues long. V was shortened by 0 bases and J by 4 bases, with 16 bases between the two germline ends. CDR3 nucleotide sequence: TGCGCCAGCAGCTTGGGAGCAGGGCTCGGGGGCTATGGCTACACCTTC. It yields the protein CASSLGAGLGGYGYTF.

This chain joins TRBV4-2 and TRBJ2-3; TRBD1 matches at 8 bases. The V and J ends lost 2 bases and 6 bases, in that order; junction bases with no gene match: 7. The CDR3 consists of 15 residues. The germline CDR1 and CDR2 sequences are LGHNA and YNFKEQ. CDR3 in amino acids: CASSQLRGLGDTQYF. The DNA of the CDR3 is TGTGCCAGCAGCCAACTCAGGGGGCTCGGGGATACGCAGTATTTT.

The genes are TRBV2 and TRBJ1-4, with 12 bases fitting TRBD1. The CDR3 runs 13 residues. The J segment lost 8 bases and the V segment lost 10 bases, leaving 5 bases of the junction unmatched. Germline CDR1 is SNHLY and CDR2 is FYNNEI. The CDR3 DNA reads as TGTGCCACCGGGACAGGGGGCATGGAAAAACTGTTTTTT. Amino acid sequence: CATGTGGMEKLFF. Filled out from reference TRBV2 and TRBJ1-4, the complete variable domain reads EPEVTQTPSHQVTQMGQEVILRCVPISNHLYFYWYRQILGQKVEFLVSFYNNEISEKSEIFDDQFSVERPDGSNFTLKIRSTKLEDSAMYFCATGTGGMEKLFFGSGTQLSVL.

The gene calls are TRBV19 and TRBJ2-7; 14 nucleotides match TRBD2. The V segment lost 7 bases and the J segment 3 bases; nucleotides outside the gene matches: 5. CDR3 length equals 15 residues. The V gene's germline CDR1 is LNHDA and CDR2 SQIVND (reference sequence). In DNA form, the CDR3 reads TGTGCCAGTAATCCCGGGACTAGCGGGAGCTACGAGCAGTACTTC. It yields the protein CASNPGTSGSYEQYF.

The chain has TRBV6-1 and TRBJ2-3; the match to TRBD2 covers 9 bases. Germline trimming cut 6 bases from V and 1 base from J; bases unmatched to any gene: 5. Germline V gene lookup returns CDR1 MNHNS and CDR2 SASEGT. This CDR3 comprises 15 residues. The CDR3 DNA follows: TGTGCCAGCAGCCTGGGACTAGCTGGCACAGATACGCAGTATTTT. Its protein product is CASSLGLAGTDTQYF.

This chain joins TRBV27 and TRBJ1-4, with D perhaps TRBD1 (5 bases). Trimming removed 5 bases at V and 8 bases at J, with 15 bases between. CDR3 length: 14 amino acids. The germline gives CDR1 MNHEY, CDR2 SMNVEV (reference sequence). DNA of the CDR3: TGTGCCAGCAGTCGCGGCGGGGGGAGGGAAAAACTGTTTTTT. Translation: CASSRGGGREKLFF.

V is TRBV6-4 and J is TRBJ1-2; no clear D gene. The V gene lost 6 bases and the J gene lost 3 bases, with 14 bases spanning the gap. Germline values: CDR1 MRHNA, CDR2 SNTAGT. CDR3 size: 14 residues. This chain's CDR3 is CASSRTDTHYGYTF. The CDR3 DNA sequence: TGTGCCAGCAGCAGGACGGATACCCACTATGGCTACACCTTC.

The rearrangement uses TRBV7-2 and TRBJ1-6; 8 positions match TRBD1. Germline CDR1 is SGHTA and CDR2 is FQGNSA. The V gene end was trimmed by 2 bases and the J gene end by 6 bases; junction bases not matched to a gene: 6. The CDR3 contains 16 residues. CDR3 protein: CASSLPNRGSNSPLHF. The CDR3 region has the DNA TGTGCCAGCAGCTTACCGAACAGGGGGAGTAATTCACCCCTCCACTTT.